The 27 T cell receptor beta chains below were found in one sample sequenced in a study of blood T cell repertoires in COVID-19. Profiled with immunoSEQ multiplex PCR; TCRdb holds only in-frame clones, not every one. The data hold fewer than 250,000 clones, with over 70% observed a single time. Source material: PBMCs or T cells enriched from blood (not recorded which). The receptor source for this set is a woman in her thirties who had been exposed to COVID-19.

V usage is TRBV10-3 and J usage is TRBJ2-3; 13 bases agree with TRBD2. The germline gives CDR1 ENHRY, CDR2 SYGVKD. J gave up 5 bases and V 7 bases, and 6 bases lay outside the gene matches. The CDR3 loop spans 15 amino acids. The CDR3 bases are TGTGCCATCATGACTAGCGGGAGGTTTGGAGATACGCAGTATTTT. This translates into CAIMTSGRFGDTQYF.

This chain uses TRBV5-1 with TRBJ2-5; 8 bases map to TRBD1. The junction had 13 bases not matched to a gene; V was cut back by 4 bases and J by 5 bases. This CDR3 has 16 amino acids. Germline V gene sequence: CDR1 SGHRS, CDR2 YFSETQ. CDR3 nucleotides: TGCGCCAGCAGCCCGCAGGGGGCCCAGCTGGGGGAGACCCAGTACTTC. It is translated as CASSPQGAQLGETQYF.

This clone was observed a single time. The chain has TRBV11-3 and TRBJ2-2; possible D gene TRBD1, 5 bases. This CDR3 region has 13 residues. V lost 4 bases to trimming and J lost 6 bases, with 9 bases between them. Germline V CDR1 and CDR2: SGHNT, YENEEA. CDR3 amino acids: CASSSRVAGELFF. The CDR3, as DNA: TGTGCCAGCAGCTCCAGGGTCGCCGGGGAGCTGTTTTTT.

The rearrangement links TRBV27 to TRBJ2-7; possible D gene TRBD1, 6 bases. Trimming left V 8 bases short and J 1 base short, with 21 bases between. The CDR3 runs to 16 residues. Germline V CDR1 and CDR2: MNHEY, SMNVEV (reference sequence). The CDR3 sequence is CASFTLGWDKSYEQYF. The CDR3, as DNA: TGTGCCAGCTTTACCCTCGGGTGGGACAAATCCTACGAGCAGTACTTC.

This rearrangement joins TRBV19 to TRBJ2-3; possibly TRBD2 for D (6 bases). Germline V gene lookup returns CDR1 LNHDA and CDR2 SQIVND (reference sequence). CDR3 length: 15 residues. V gave up 2 bases and J gave up 2 bases, with 11 bases separating them. The DNA of the CDR3 is TGTGCCAGTAGTATACCACTAGCTCCCACAGATACGCAGTATTTT. Protein sequence: CASSIPLAPTDTQYF.

The J gene is TRBJ2-1, the V gene TRBV27; 7 nucleotides line up with TRBD1. CDR3 size: 17 residues. From germline, CDR1 is MNHEY and CDR2 SMNVEV (reference sequence). V trimming: 6 bases; J trimming: 3 bases; junction bases outside the gene matches: 14. The CDR3 loop is CASSGDRVIGGYNEQFF. DNA for the CDR3: TGTGCCAGCAGCGGCGACAGGGTAATTGGCGGCTACAATGAGCAGTTCTTC.

The V and J genes are TRBV19 and TRBJ2-3; D unresolved. The CDR3 sequence is 16 residues long. Per the germline V gene, CDR1 is LNHDA and CDR2 is SQIVND (reference sequence). V was pared by 5 bases and J by 5 bases, with 20 bases between. DNA of the CDR3: TGTGCCAGTAGTTCTCTAGGTGGATTGGTTCAAGATACGCAGTATTTT. Amino acid sequence: CASSSLGGLVQDTQYF.

The chain uses TRBV4-2 and TRBJ1-1; D might be TRBD1 (6 bases). Per the germline V gene, CDR1 is LGHNA and CDR2 is YNFKEQ. V was clipped by 0 bases and J by 4 bases, with 12 bases between them. The CDR3 runs to 15 residues. This CDR3 is CASSQDHREGTEAFF. The CDR3 DNA follows: TGTGCCAGCAGCCAAGATCACAGGGAGGGCACTGAAGCTTTCTTT.

The chain employs TRBV11-1 and TRBJ2-1, with D maybe TRBD2 (6 bases). This CDR3 has 16 residues. Trimming cost V 6 bases and J 0 bases, with 15 bases left between them. Germline assignment: CDR1 SGHAT and CDR2 FQDESV (reference sequence). The CDR3 spells CASSPSSGSSYNEQFF. The CDR3 DNA follows: TGTGCCAGCAGTCCTTCCAGCGGGTCCTCCTACAATGAGCAGTTCTTC.

The chain is built from TRBV4-1 and TRBJ2-7, with D possibly TRBD2 on 6 matching bases. The germline CDR1 and CDR2 sequences are MGHRA and YSYEKL. This CDR3 is 15 amino acids long. With 1 base removed from V and 0 bases from J, the gap between germline ends came to 10 bases. CDR3 amino acids: CASSQVAEPSYEQYF. The CDR3 region has the DNA TGCGCCAGCAGCCAAGTAGCGGAGCCCTCCTACGAGCAGTACTTC.

This clone is a singleton in its sample. This chain joins TRBV27 and TRBJ2-1; 7 nucleotides match TRBD2. J was trimmed by 10 bases and V by 3 bases; bases with no gene match: 6. Germline CDR1 reads MNHEY; CDR2 reads SMNVEV (reference sequence). The CDR3 length is 13 residues. The CDR3 is CASSFQLAREQFF. CDR3 sequence (DNA): TGTGCCAGCAGTTTCCAACTAGCGCGGGAGCAGTTCTTC.

This chain joins TRBV5-1 and TRBJ1-2, with D perhaps TRBD1 (6 bases). This CDR3 comprises 13 residues. CDR1 and CDR2 (germline): SGHRS, YFSETQ. Trimming shortened V by 2 bases and J by 7 bases, and 12 bases separated the two germline ends. The CDR3 sequence is CASSLYRDTGYTF. CDR3 bases: TGCGCCAGCAGCTTATACAGGGATACTGGCTACACCTTC.

Turning to this clone: Within the sample, other DNA sequences also encode this same CDR3. CDR3 sequence (DNA): TGTGCCAGCAGCCCGAGACTGGACTCCTACGAGCAGTACTTC. As protein: CASSPRLDSYEQYF. The chain recombines TRBV6-5 with TRBJ2-7; D not certain. Trimming stripped 6 bases from V and 0 bases from J, with 12 bases between. Germline CDR1 MNHEY, CDR2 SVGAGI. This CDR3 contains 14 residues.

The V call is TRBV2, the J call TRBJ1-5; TRBD1 agrees at 7 bases. In germline, CDR1 is SNHLY, CDR2 FYNNEI. After removal of 6 bases from V and 3 bases from J, the junction contained 5 bases not matched to a gene. CDR3 length: 14 amino acids. The CDR3: CASRRGQSNQPQHF. Written as DNA, the CDR3 is TGTGCCAGCAGAAGGGGACAGTCCAATCAGCCCCAGCATTTT. Full variable domain (rest looked up from reference TRBV2 and TRBJ1-5): EPEVTQTPSHQVTQMGQEVILRCVPISNHLYFYWYRQILGQKVEFLVSFYNNEISEKSEIFDDQFSVERPDGSNFTLKIRSTKLEDSAMYFCASRRGQSNQPQHFGDGTRLSIL.

This clone has more than one count but fewer than ten. The V call is TRBV28, the J call TRBJ1-2; TRBD1 agrees at 9 bases. The CDR3 has 16 residues. Germline V lookup: CDR1 MDHEN, CDR2 SYDVKM. The V and J ends lost 4 bases and 2 bases, in that order; junction bases with no gene match: 8. CDR3 sequence: CASSSRWDRVNYGYTF. CDR3 in DNA: TGTGCCAGCAGTTCTAGATGGGACAGGGTCAACTATGGCTACACCTTC.

This chain links TRBV6-5 with TRBJ2-3; 7 bases map to TRBD2. The CDR3 runs 15 residues. Germline values: CDR1 MNHEY, CDR2 SVGAGI. V lost 1 base to trimming and J lost 6 bases; unmatched junction nucleotides: 7. The CDR3, as DNA: TGTGCCAGCAGTTACTTGTGGGAGGGCCTGGATACGCAGTATTTT. Residues: CASSYLWEGLDTQYF.

The chain links TRBV28 to TRBJ2-7, with 7 bases aligning to TRBD1. Germline V CDR1 and CDR2: MDHEN, SYDVKM. The J segment lost 0 bases and the V segment lost 5 bases, leaving 10 bases of the junction unmatched. The CDR3 is 16 amino acids. In nucleotides, the CDR3 is TGTGCCAGCAGTATCCCCCAGGGGGTGCTCTCCTACGAGCAGTACTTC. This gives the protein CASSIPQGVLSYEQYF.

J is TRBJ2-5 and V is TRBV7-2; 8 bases agree with TRBD2. V lost 3 bases and J lost 5; bases outside the gene matches: 5. The CDR3 runs 14 residues. The germline V gene has CDR1 SGHTA and CDR2 FQGNSA. This CDR3 is CASSFSGGEETQYF. CDR3 in DNA: TGTGCCAGCAGCTTCTCGGGAGGGGAGGAGACCCAGTACTTC.

V usage is TRBV28 and J usage is TRBJ1-5; perhaps TRBD1 as D (5 bases). Germline lookup yields CDR1 MDHEN and CDR2 SYDVKM. Trimming took 6 bases from V and 3 from J, leaving 6 bases between them. The CDR3 loop spans 12 amino acids. CDR3 coding DNA: TGTGCCAGCAGGGGGCCCAATCAGCCCCAGCATTTT. It specifies CASRGPNQPQHF.

V gene TRBV9 combines with J gene TRBJ1-2; perhaps TRBD1 as D (5 bases). V was cut by 5 bases and J by 5 bases, with 16 bases left in between. The germline V gene has CDR1 SGDLS and CDR2 YYNGEE. The CDR3 is 14 residues long. CDR3 DNA: TGTGCCAGCAGGGGCGGACGGGGGGGATATGGCTACACCTTC. The encoded protein is CASRGGRGGYGYTF.

This chain links TRBV5-8 with TRBJ1-4; TRBD1 aligns across 9 bases. Per germline, CDR1 SGHTS and CDR2 YDEGEE. This CDR3 region has 15 residues. J lost 6 bases, V lost 3 bases, and 6 bases had no gene match. The CDR3 DNA reads TGTGCCAGCAGCTCCCGGGACAGGGAGGATGAAAAACTGTTTTTT. It is translated as CASSSRDREDEKLFF.

This clone came up once. This chain links TRBV5-1 with TRBJ1-2; 11 bases align to TRBD1. The V segment lost 4 bases and the J segment 4 bases; nucleotides outside the gene matches: 12. Germline values: CDR1 SGHRS, CDR2 YFSETQ. This CDR3 comprises 17 residues. The CDR3 here is CASSPRGGQGAVYGYTF. CDR3 bases: TGCGCCAGCAGCCCCCGGGGAGGACAGGGGGCTGTCTATGGCTACACCTTC.

The chain recombines TRBV4-1 with TRBJ2-7; 12 nucleotides line up with TRBD2. V trimming: 3 bases; J trimming: 5 bases; junction bases outside the gene matches: 8. The CDR3 runs 16 residues. Looked up from germline, CDR1 is MGHRA and CDR2 is YSYEKL. The CDR3 loop reads CASSQRLAGVRDEQYF. CDR3 in DNA: TGCGCCAGCAGCCAGAGACTAGCGGGAGTTAGGGACGAGCAGTACTTC.

The V gene is TRBV5-1, the J gene TRBJ1-1; 7 nucleotides agree with TRBD1. V lost 0 bases and J lost 4; bases outside the gene matches: 6. There are 15 residues in the CDR3. CDR1 and CDR2 (germline): SGHRS, YFSETQ. CDR3 DNA: TGCGCCAGCAGCTTGGGGTCAGGGGGTGGCACTGAAGCTTTCTTT. It yields the protein CASSLGSGGGTEAFF.

V usage is TRBV10-3 and J usage is TRBJ1-1; D perhaps matches TRBD1 (6 bases). With 11 bases removed from V and 1 base from J, the gap between germline ends came to 20 bases. The CDR3 contains 15 residues. Germline values: CDR1 ENHRY, CDR2 SYGVKD. The CDR3 loop reads CASSPQGSKNTEAFF. In DNA form, the CDR3 reads TGTGCCTCCAGCCCCCAGGGGTCGAAGAACACTGAAGCTTTCTTT.

A single count supports this clone. The V call is TRBV30, the J call TRBJ1-2; D is unresolved. V lost 2 bases and J lost 3, with 10 bases in between. The V gene's germline CDR1 is GTSNPN and CDR2 SVGIG (reference sequence). The CDR3 is 13 residues long. CDR3 sequence reads: CAWSLRKDYGYTF. The CDR3 nucleotides read TGTGCCTGGAGTCTGCGGAAAGACTATGGCTACACCTTC. The whole variable domain, filled in from reference TRBV30 and TRBJ1-2, reads SQTIHQWPATLVQPVGSPLSLECTVEGTSNPNLYWYRQAAGRGLQLLFYSVGIGQISSEVPQNLSASRPQDRQFILSSKKLLLSDSGFYLCAWSLRKDYGYTFGSGTRLTVV.

The V call is TRBV6-6, the J call TRBJ2-5; 8 bases match TRBD2. Trimming took 0 bases from V and 5 from J; bases not matched to a gene: 2. The CDR3 length is 14 residues. The V gene's germline CDR1 is MNHNY and CDR2 SVGAGI (reference sequence). The CDR3 nucleotides are TGTGCCAGCAGTTACTCGGGCGGGGGGGAGACCCAGTACTTC. Protein sequence: CASSYSGGGETQYF.